The TCR beta chain described here comes from a study of glioma-infiltrating T cells. The V gene's germline CDR1 is SGHTA and CDR2 FQGNSA. This CDR3 contains 14 residues. V gave up 5 bases and J gave up 1 base, with 12 bases separating them. Amplification of TCR alpha and beta CDR3 regions from RNA used iRepertoire nested multiplex PCR. TCRdb passed the multiplex PCR reads through MiXCR, listing each CDR3 protein once. The repertoire consists of 150,000 to 200,000 distinct CDR3 sequences, with around 42% occurring once and the leading ten covering 4% to 6.5%. This clonotype was obtained from a human donor with low-grade glioma or glioblastoma, undergoing nonglioma brain surgery, or in good health (not recorded which). V usage is TRBV7-2 and J usage is TRBJ2-7, with a tentative D call TRBD1 (6 bases). The sequenced sample was glioma tissue, nonneoplastic brain tissue, or PBMCs (not recorded which). The CDR3 DNA reads TGTGCCAGCAGCCGCTACAGGGTTTCCTACGAGCAGTACTTC. Its protein is CASSRYRVSYEQYF.